This T cell receptor beta chain was recorded in a study of CD8+ T cells in alopecia areata. The authors extracted RNA and reverse transcribed it into cDNA as the sequencing template. The method was immunoSEQ multiplex PCR; TCRdb's version includes in-frame clones alone and lacks a portion of them. Counted here are 210,000 or so clones, 66% occurring once; the ten biggest clones make up 0.95% to 1.5%. CDR1 and CDR2 (germline): GTSNPN, SVGIG (reference sequence). The CDR3 is 17 residues long. With 0 bases removed from V and 0 bases from J, the gap between germline ends came to 12 bases. Noted treatment: oral pan-JAK inhibitor, 5-10 mg twice daily.

The sample was CD4+ T cells sorted from blood, taken at week 44, from a patient treated with tofacitinib. This clonotype was sampled from a human donor with alopecia areata. The V and J genes are TRBV30 and TRBJ2-6, with D unresolved. CDR3 amino acids: CAWSVRPNLSGANVLTF. As DNA, the CDR3 is TGTGCCTGGAGTGTACGACCGAATCTCTCTGGGGCCAACGTCCTGACTTTC. The whole variable domain, remainder taken from reference TRBV30 and TRBJ2-6, is SQTIHQWPATLVQPVGSPLSLECTVEGTSNPNLYWYRQAAGRGLQLLFYSVGIGQISSEVPQNLSASRPQDRQFILSSKKLLLSDSGFYLCAWSVRPNLSGANVLTFGAGSRLTVL.